This TCR beta chain appears in the sequencing data of a study of T cell responses to AZD1222 COVID-19 vaccine. Per the germline V gene, CDR1 is SGHTS and CDR2 is YDEGEE. This CDR3 comprises 13 residues. Trimming took 4 bases from V and 6 from J; bases not matched to a gene: 2. The sample holds a few counts of this clone. The data were produced by immunoSEQ multiplex PCR, yet TCRdb's version contains in-frame clones alone and is incomplete. This sample yields almost 95,000 clones, of which approximately 81% are seen a single time; 4.5% belongs to the top ten. Sequences were derived from peripheral blood, sampled 28 days after the second AZD1222 dose. The clonotype comes from an adult who received the AZD1222 COVID-19 vaccine. This chain connects TRBV5-8 to TRBJ1-2, with 11 bases lining up with TRBD1. The CDR3 spells CASSRGQGDGYTF. The CDR3 DNA reads TGTGCCAGCAGCCGGGGACAGGGGGATGGCTACACCTTC. The variable domain in full, completed from reference TRBV5-8 and TRBJ1-2, reads EAGVTQSPTHLIKTRGQQATLRCSPISGHTSVYWYQQALGLGLQFLLWYDEGEERNRGNFPPRFSGRQFPNYSSELNVNALELEDSALYLCASSRGQGDGYTFGSGTRLTVV.